This T cell receptor beta chain comes out of a study of CD8 T cells in ankylosing spondylitis. This clonotype occurred many times. TCRdb used MiXCR to reprocess the 5' RACE reads, holding one entry per CDR3 protein. This table has approximately 200,000 distinct CDR3 sequences, approximately 12% appearing once. This CDR3 is built from 15 residues. CDR1 MNHEY and CDR2 SMNVEV come from the germline V gene (reference sequence). Trimming stripped 8 bases from V and 3 bases from J, with 17 bases between. The sequenced material came from blood, either unsorted or a sorted T cell fraction (not recorded which). The receptor was derived from a female donor with ankylosing spondylitis or in good health (not recorded which). The rearrangement joins TRBV27 to TRBJ1-5, with a tentative D call TRBD1 (6 bases). The CDR3 nucleotides are TGTGCCAGCGCACAGGGAAATGTCGACAATCAGCCCCAGCATTTT. It translates to CASAQGNVDNQPQHF.